This entry lists 21 T cell receptor beta chains sequenced from one sample in a study of brain T cells in children with intractable seizures. Produced via immunoSEQ multiplex PCR; TCRdb's table is partial and in-frame only. The table lists just under 65,000 clones, approximately 95% of them singletons. The sample here was peripheral blood, taken at surgery. The receptors originated from a boy under two years old with focal cortical dysplasia and intractable seizures.

The V call is TRBV5-1, the J call TRBJ1-4; no firm D call. The CDR3 is 13 residues long. V shed 1 base and J shed 6 bases, with 7 bases lying between them. Germline CDR1 SGHRS, CDR2 YFSETQ. This chain's CDR3 is CASSLLADEKLFF. The CDR3 region has the DNA TGCGCCAGCAGCTTGCTGGCAGATGAAAAACTGTTTTTT.

The V gene is TRBV4-1, the J gene TRBJ1-2; D gene uncertain. The germline V and J ends were trimmed by 1 base and 5 bases, with 5 bases remaining between them. The CDR3 has 12 amino acids. Germline-derived CDR1 and CDR2 are MGHRA and YSYEKL. CDR3 coding DNA: TGCGCCAGCAGCCAAGTGGGGTATGGCTACACCTTC. Its protein is CASSQVGYGYTF.

The gene calls are TRBV28 and TRBJ1-2, with D possibly matching TRBD1 (5 bases). The CDR3 is 14 amino acids. Germline lookup yields CDR1 MDHEN and CDR2 SYDVKM. Trimming cost V 3 bases and J 3 bases, with 11 bases left between them. Here the CDR3 reads CASSLGRVYYGYTF. The CDR3 nucleotides read TGTGCCAGCAGTTTGGGCAGGGTTTACTATGGCTACACCTTC.

V and J are TRBV10-1 and TRBJ2-7; 11 bases map to TRBD1. CDR1 is WNHNN and CDR2 is SYGVQD in the germline V gene (reference sequence). V dropped 0 bases and J dropped 3; count of bases not matched to a gene: 7. This CDR3 is 17 amino acids long. This CDR3 reads CASSESFPGQGDYEQYF. The CDR3 region has the DNA TGCGCCAGCAGTGAGTCGTTTCCGGGACAGGGGGACTACGAGCAGTACTTC.

The chain recombines TRBV5-4 with TRBJ2-7; 9 bases align to TRBD1. The CDR3 is 14 residues long. The V gene end was trimmed by 4 bases and the J gene end by 7 bases; junction bases not matched to a gene: 9. From germline, CDR1 is SGHNT and CDR2 YYREEE (reference sequence). The CDR3, as DNA: TGTGCCAGCAGCGCGGGACAGGGAAGCTTTGAGCAGTACTTC. Encoded protein: CASSAGQGSFEQYF.

This rearrangement joins TRBV5-1 to TRBJ1-2, with unresolved D. Germline CDR1 SGHRS, CDR2 YFSETQ. The CDR3 is 14 amino acids. The V gene lost 0 bases and the J gene lost 7 bases, with 13 bases spanning the gap. CDR3 sequence reads: CASSLGGVGRGYTF. The CDR3 nucleotides are TGCGCCAGCAGCTTGGGCGGGGTGGGCCGTGGCTACACCTTC.

The chain joins TRBV9 to TRBJ2-3; 11 nucleotides agree with TRBD2. The CDR3 has 18 residues. Germline assignment: CDR1 SGDLS and CDR2 YYNGEE. V trimming: 3 bases; J trimming: 1 base; junction bases outside the gene matches: 10. As DNA, the CDR3 is TGTGCCAGCAGCGCTAGCGGGGGGCTTCTCGTGGGCACAGATACGCAGTATTTT. This translates into CASSASGGLLVGTDTQYF.

The rearrangement joins TRBV6-5 to TRBJ1-2; 11 bases map to TRBD1. J lost 8 bases, V lost 4 bases, and 6 bases had no gene match. The CDR3 is 14 residues long. Per germline, CDR1 MNHEY and CDR2 SVGAGI. CDR3 bases: TGTGCCAGCAGTTTCGGGACAGGGGGAGGAGGCTACACCTTC. Protein sequence: CASSFGTGGGGYTF.

The V and J genes are TRBV9 and TRBJ1-2; TRBD1 aligns across 8 bases. The V and J ends lost 0 bases and 7 bases, in that order; junction bases with no gene match: 8. The CDR3 is 15 amino acids. The V gene's germline CDR1 is SGDLS and CDR2 YYNGEE. CDR3: CASSVVGQGFAGYTF. In DNA form, the CDR3 reads TGTGCCAGCAGCGTAGTCGGACAGGGTTTTGCTGGCTACACCTTC.

V is TRBV6-2 or TRBV6-3 and J is TRBJ2-2, with D hard to call. Trimming cost V 5 bases and J 7 bases, with 8 bases left between them. In germline, CDR1 is MNHEY, CDR2 SVGEGT. The CDR3 contains 12 residues. The CDR3 DNA reads as TGTGCCAGCAGTGACCCCGACGGGGAGCTGTTTTTT. It translates to CASSDPDGELFF.

This chain links TRBV15 with TRBJ2-3; perhaps TRBD2 as D (6 bases). There are 16 residues in the CDR3. CDR1 is LNHNV and CDR2 is YYDKDF in the germline V gene (reference sequence). V was trimmed by 1 base and J by 4 bases, leaving 15 bases between them. The CDR3 region is CATSRARRSGPDTQYF. As DNA, the CDR3 is TGTGCCACCAGCAGAGCGCGGAGGAGCGGGCCAGATACGCAGTATTTT.

This clone was detected once. DNA for the CDR3: TGTGCCAGCAGTTTGAGTAGCGGGTGGGTAACCTACGAGCAGTACTTC. Protein product: CASSLSSGWVTYEQYF. The chain recombines TRBV27 with TRBJ2-7; TRBD2 matches at 7 bases. The CDR3 spans 16 residues. Looked up from germline, CDR1 is MNHEY and CDR2 is SMNVEV (reference sequence). V shed 3 bases and J 2 bases; nucleotides not matched to a gene: 10.

As for this clone: Germline is not matched at one junction end, which may reflect a read error. This chain links TRBV2 with TRBJ1-3; no clear D. The CDR3 runs to 14 residues. Germline V CDR1 and CDR2: SNHLY, FYNNEI. This CDR3 reads CASREGWGWYTIYF. In DNA, the CDR3 is TGTGCCAGCAGAGAAGGTTGGGGTTGGTACACCATATATTTT.

This clone was observed a single time. The chain joins TRBV5-1 to TRBJ1-2; D unclear. This CDR3 spans 12 amino acids. Germline V lookup: CDR1 SGHRS, CDR2 YFSETQ. V was trimmed by 0 bases and J by 4 bases, leaving 4 bases between them. The CDR3 protein is CASSLGGYGYTF. The CDR3 DNA reads as TGCGCCAGCAGCTTGGGCGGCTATGGCTACACCTTC.

This chain uses TRBV10-2 with TRBJ1-1, with 8 bases fitting TRBD1. The CDR3 runs to 14 residues. V was clipped by 7 bases and J by 6 bases; unmatched bases: 10. CDR1 is WSHSY, CDR2 SAAADI, per germline. CDR3 protein: CASIRTGRLPEAFF. CDR3 coding DNA: TGCGCCAGCATCCGGACAGGGAGGCTTCCTGAAGCTTTCTTT.

CDR3 residues: CASGPYNEQFF. In DNA form, the CDR3 reads TGTGCTAGTGGTCCATACAATGAGCAGTTCTTC. The V and J genes are TRBV12-5 and TRBJ2-1, with D uncertain. Germline V gene data show CDR1 as LGHNT and CDR2 as FRNRAP. The germline V and J ends were trimmed by 5 bases and 4 bases, with 3 bases remaining between them. The CDR3 is made up of 11 amino acids.

This chain links TRBV7-2 with TRBJ2-7; 8 nucleotides match TRBD1. Per germline, CDR1 SGHTA and CDR2 FQGNSA. Trimming at V came to 7 bases and at J to 1 base, leaving 6 bases not matched to a gene. This CDR3 has 14 amino acids. The CDR3 bases are TGTGCCAGCACCCTGGACAGGGCATCCTACGAGCAGTACTTC. The encoded protein is CASTLDRASYEQYF.

J is TRBJ2-1 and V is TRBV28; D remains unclear. Trimming cost V 6 bases and J 3 bases, with 24 bases left between them. This CDR3 region has 18 residues. Germline V CDR1 and CDR2: MDHEN, SYDVKM. The CDR3 DNA sequence: TGTGCCAGCAGCTTTTTCGACCTGCGAGTAGCCATCTACAATGAGCAGTTCTTC. Its translation is CASSFFDLRVAIYNEQFF.

The chain couples TRBV27 to TRBJ2-7; 8 nucleotides align to TRBD1. J was trimmed by 2 bases and V by 5 bases; bases with no gene match: 5. The CDR3 loop spans 14 amino acids. Germline V gives CDR1 MNHEY, CDR2 SMNVEV (reference sequence). CDR3 region: CASSLTGAPYEQYF. CDR3 bases: TGTGCCAGCAGTCTGACAGGGGCCCCCTACGAGCAGTACTTC.

The chain couples TRBV6-2 or TRBV6-3 to TRBJ2-1; 9 nucleotides match TRBD1. Germline CDR1 MNHEY, CDR2 SVGEGT. The CDR3 runs to 17 residues. V lost 0 bases and J lost 5; bases outside the gene matches: 8. The CDR3 protein is CASSYSLYRTGDNEQFF. The CDR3 DNA reads as TGTGCCAGCAGTTACTCGCTTTATCGGACAGGGGACAATGAGCAGTTCTTC.

The chain employs TRBV20-1 and TRBJ2-3, with D possibly TRBD1 on 6 matching bases. Trimming cost V 3 bases and J 1 base, with 17 bases left between them. Germline V CDR1 and CDR2: DFQATT, SNEGSKA (reference sequence). The CDR3 is made up of 16 amino acids. The CDR3 nucleotides read TGCAGTGCTAGTTCCGGGACACCCCTTCGCACAGATACGCAGTATTTT. Residues: CSASSGTPLRTDTQYF.